These T cell receptor beta chains were read from a single sample in a study of neurological immune-mediated disorders. TCRdb re-called the 5' RACE reads with MiXCR, one entry per CDR3 protein. The data show 35,000 to 50,000 distinct CDR3 sequences, with about 14% seen just once and approximately 3.6% held by the top ten. Sequencing used CD4+ T cells from blood. These receptors all stem from a woman aged 55-70 years with HTLV-1-associated myelopathy (HAM/TSP). CDR3s include the opening cysteine and the closing phenylalanine or tryptophan.

14	TRBV7-2	TRBJ2-7	CASSRTSGTYEQYF
14	TRBV12-3/TRBV12-4	TRBJ1-2	CASRTSGDGLGYTF
17	TRBV4-2	TRBJ2-6	CASSPQLQGSGANVLTF
14	TRBV14	TRBJ1-5	CASSQGGNNQPQHF
18	TRBV5-8	TRBJ1-5	CASSLGGGRGTGNQPQHF
12	TRBV7-8	TRBJ2-3	CASSTYTDTQYF
14	TRBV5-6	TRBJ1-2	CASSSFYRVSGYTF
13	TRBV7-8	TRBJ2-5	CASSVGHQETQYF
15	TRBV5-1	TRBJ2-1	CASRWASGPFNEQFF
18	TRBV12-3/TRBV12-4	TRBJ2-4	CASSPDVPDSGGGYIQYF
14	TRBV4-1	TRBJ1-1	CASSQDEGTTEAFF
13	TRBV7-3	TRBJ2-5	CASSLAAQETQYF
15	TRBV20-1	TRBJ2-1	CSARDGGSRSWGQFF
14	TRBV5-1	TRBJ2-7	CASSLEGQGGEQYF
14	TRBV20-1	TRBJ2-1	CSARGAGLYNEQFF
11	TRBV6-6	TRBJ1-2	CASSDMGGHIF
13	TRBV5-1	TRBJ1-1	CASNFASNTEAFF
13	TRBV20-1	TRBJ1-2	CSASLPRGDGYTF
15	TRBV5-1	TRBJ2-1	CASSLENFRGSQQFF
19	TRBV4-1	TRBJ1-1	CASSQDDGRGWTSGTEAFF
15	TRBV5-1	TRBJ2-6	CASSFGASGANVLTF
17	TRBV5-1	TRBJ2-1	CASSPSVGHNSYNEQFF
16	TRBV5-1	TRBJ2-7	CASSLDRASGSYEQYF
13	TRBV20-1	TRBJ2-7	CSARVGGTYEQYF
13	TRBV7-7	TRBJ2-2	CASSIRGAGELFF
15	TRBV20-1	TRBJ2-3	CSARHGVRGTDTQYF
16	TRBV20-1	TRBJ2-3	CSADGLAGDSTDTQYF
12	TRBV5-1	TRBJ2-3	CASSLRTDTQYF
13	TRBV5-5	TRBJ2-1	CASSLGQGYEQFF
14	TRBV5-1	TRBJ1-1	CASSEGADYTEAFF
15	TRBV7-8	TRBJ2-7	CASSFPRDSSYEQYF
15	TRBV10-3	TRBJ2-7	CAISEPRQVPYEQYF
16	TRBV10-3	TRBJ2-7	CAIRETGTSGGYEQYF
15	TRBV20-1	TRBJ2-7	CSARAPGGRTYEQYF
17	TRBV20-1	TRBJ2-2	CSARSPSGGFRTGELFF
12	TRBV5-1	TRBJ1-2	CASSLSGHGYTF
14	TRBV29-1	TRBJ1-1	CSVFYRGPRTEAFF
12	TRBV30	TRBJ1-1	CAWVNMNTEAFF
12	TRBV29-1	TRBJ1-1	CSVGRQGGEAFF